This TCR beta chain originates from a study of CD8 T cells in Susac syndrome. CD8+ and CD4+ T cells from blood underwent TCR beta sequencing, which was carried out in a high-throughput format. Trimming left V 5 bases short and J 9 bases short, with 11 bases between. CDR3 length equals 13 residues. Germline V gene data show CDR1 as SEHNR and CDR2 as FQNEAQ (reference sequence). The RNA, about 0.45 to 1 ug, was put through reverse transcription using random hexamers. TCRdb re-derived calls from the immunoSEQ multiplex PCR reads in MiXCR, one entry per CDR3 protein. The sample records 170,000 or so distinct CDR3 sequences, around 94% being singletons.

This rearrangement joins TRBV7-9 to TRBJ1-6; the D is unclear. The TCR sequence derives from a human donor with Susac syndrome. Sequences were obtained from CD4+ T cells from PBMCs. DNA of the CDR3: TGTGCCAGCAGCCTAGACGCCGGTTCACCCCTCCACTTT. Protein: CASSLDAGSPLHF.